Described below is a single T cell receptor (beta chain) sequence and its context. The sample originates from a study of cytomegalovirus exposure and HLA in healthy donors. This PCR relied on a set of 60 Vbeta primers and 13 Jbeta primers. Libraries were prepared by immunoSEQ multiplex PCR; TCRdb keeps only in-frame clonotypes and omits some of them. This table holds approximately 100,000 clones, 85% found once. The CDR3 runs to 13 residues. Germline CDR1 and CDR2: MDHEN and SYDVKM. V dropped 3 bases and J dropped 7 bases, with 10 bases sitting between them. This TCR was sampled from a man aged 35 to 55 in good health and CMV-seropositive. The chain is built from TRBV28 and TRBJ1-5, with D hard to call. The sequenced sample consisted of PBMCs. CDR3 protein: CASSFVRKQPQHF. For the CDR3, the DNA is TGTGCCAGCAGTTTTGTGAGGAAGCAGCCCCAGCATTTT.